The subject of this entry is one T cell receptor beta chain. Its antigen is as yet unknown. The sample originates from a study of OX40 agonist ivuxolimab in advanced cancers. Background on the study: With ivuxolimab, an agonistic anti-OX40 (CD134) antibody, patients were treated. The study, taken as a whole, reports: Partial responders at 0.1-3.0 mg/kg had among the lowest clonal expansion.

Data came from immunoSEQ multiplex PCR; TCRdb stores just in-frame clones and leaves some out. The data hold fewer than 25,000 clones, with more than 75% observed a single time. This TCR was sampled from an adult with an advanced solid tumor such as melanoma, head and neck, liver or kidney cancer. This specimen consisted of CD4+ or CD8+ T cells sorted from blood, obtained in a trial of the OX40 agonist ivuxolimab.

CDR3 in DNA: TGTGCCACCCATGGGCGAGACAGGGGGCTTTACGAGCAGTACTTC. This translates into CATHGRDRGLYEQYF. The chain is built from TRBV2 and TRBJ2-7; 10 positions match TRBD1. The CDR3 length is 15 residues. Trimming cost V 10 bases and J 4 bases; bases outside gene matches: 13. Germline V gene data show CDR1 as SNHLY and CDR2 as FYNNEI.